The 17 T cell receptor beta chains below come from one sample, sequenced in a study of blood T cell repertoires in COVID-19. The assay was immunoSEQ multiplex PCR, and TCRdb's table has in-frame clones only and misses some. The sample has around 400,000 clones, 70% to 90% seen once. The sample was PBMCs or T cells enriched from blood (not recorded which). The receptors stem from a woman younger than 30 who had been exposed to COVID-19.

This clone was recorded only once. The chain has TRBV14 and TRBJ2-7; D may be TRBD1 (6 bases). The germline gives CDR1 SGHDN, CDR2 FVKESK. The ends were cut back, 1 base at V and 2 bases at J, with 12 bases in the middle. The CDR3 has 15 amino acids. CDR3 nucleotide sequence: TGTGCCAGCAGCCAAGCAGGGGCGGACACCTACGAGCAGTACTTC. Residues: CASSQAGADTYEQYF.

The CDR3 loop is CASSSGENQPQHF. CDR3 DNA sequence: TGTGCCAGCAGTTCCGGTGAGAATCAGCCCCAGCATTTT. This chain uses TRBV12-3 or TRBV12-4 with TRBJ1-5; D not resolved. The ends were cut back, 4 bases at V and 4 bases at J, with 8 bases in the middle. This CDR3 has 13 residues.

CDR3 DNA: TGTGCCAGCAGCAAAGGACAAGGGGCTACATATTTT. It translates to CASSKGQGATYF. This chain connects TRBV7-9 to TRBJ1-3; a weak D match, TRBD1 (5 bases). Germline V gives CDR1 SEHNR, CDR2 FQNEAQ (reference sequence). This CDR3 contains 12 residues. V was pared by 5 bases and J by 15 bases, with 17 bases between.

This clone was observed a single time. V and J are TRBV14 and TRBJ1-1; D is unresolved. The CDR3 contains 14 residues. Trimming left V 4 bases short and J 0 bases short, with 9 bases between. Germline CDR1 reads SGHDN; CDR2 reads FVKESK. The DNA of the CDR3 is TGTGCCAGCAGCCCTCCAGTGATGAACACTGAAGCTTTCTTT. Translation: CASSPPVMNTEAFF.

This clone came up a few times. This chain uses TRBV18 with TRBJ2-7; 7 nucleotides match TRBD2. The CDR3 length is 12 residues. The germline gives CDR1 KGHSH, CDR2 LQKENI. V lost 3 bases and J lost 7; bases outside the gene matches: 3. The CDR3 loop reads CASSPGGEEQYF. Written as DNA, the CDR3 is TGTGCCAGCTCACCGGGGGGGGAGGAGCAGTACTTC.

V usage is TRBV28 and J usage is TRBJ1-5, with 8 positions matching TRBD1. The CDR3 covers 15 residues. V was clipped by 5 bases and J by 5 bases; unmatched bases: 8. CDR1 and CDR2 from the germline V gene are MDHEN and SYDVKM. The CDR3 region is CASSPYRGGDQPQHF. The CDR3 nucleotides are TGTGCCAGCAGTCCGTACAGGGGGGGCGATCAGCCCCAGCATTTT.

This sequence joins TRBV7-2 and TRBJ2-3; tentatively, D is TRBD2 (6 bases). From germline, CDR1 is SGHTA and CDR2 FQGNSA. This CDR3 contains 18 residues. V lost 5 bases to trimming and J lost 0 bases, with 21 bases between them. The CDR3 sequence: CASSHPPGRGSSTDTQYF. The CDR3, as DNA: TGTGCCAGCAGCCATCCCCCAGGGCGGGGCTCTAGCACAGATACGCAGTATTTT.

The rearrangement uses TRBV5-4 and TRBJ2-2; D might be TRBD2 (6 bases). The CDR3 has 16 amino acids. Between the trimmed V and J ends, which lost 4 bases and 6 bases, there was a span of 19 bases. CDR1 and CDR2 from the germline V gene are SGHNT and YYREEE (reference sequence). The chain's CDR3 is CASSQKDYWGAGELFF. The CDR3 DNA is TGTGCCAGCAGCCAAAAGGACTATTGGGGGGCCGGGGAGCTGTTTTTT.

The CDR3: CASSQGSSSGNTIYF. In nucleotides, the CDR3 is TGTGCCAGCAGCCAGGGGAGCAGCTCTGGAAACACCATATATTTT. The chain joins TRBV14 to TRBJ1-3; D gene ambiguous. The length of the CDR3 is 15 residues. Germline CDR1 is SGHDN and CDR2 is FVKESK. V gave up 3 bases and J gave up 0 bases, with 9 bases separating them. Complete variable domain (other parts from reference TRBV14 and TRBJ1-3): EAGVTQFPSHSVIEKGQTVTLRCDPISGHDNLYWYRRVMGKEIKFLLHFVKESKQDESGMPNNRFLAERTGGTYSTLKVQPAELEDSGVYFCASSQGSSSGNTIYFGEGSWLTVV.

This rearrangement joins TRBV28 to TRBJ1-5; TRBD1 matches at 7 bases. This CDR3 has 16 amino acids. Looked up from germline, CDR1 is MDHEN and CDR2 is SYDVKM. With 8 bases clipped from V and 3 bases from J, the junction kept 13 bases outside the gene matches. The CDR3 protein is CASLRRQGRFNQPQHF. CDR3 nucleotide sequence: TGTGCCAGCCTAAGGAGACAGGGCCGTTTCAATCAGCCCCAGCATTTT. Full variable domain (missing parts from reference TRBV28 and TRBJ1-5): DVKVTQSSRYLVKRTGEKVFLECVQDMDHENMFWYRQDPGLGLRLIYFSYDVKMKEKGDIPEGYSVSREKKERFSLILESASTNQTSMYLCASLRRQGRFNQPQHFGDGTRLSIL.

This sequence joins TRBV28 and TRBJ2-2; TRBD1 matches 8 bases. V lost 4 bases to trimming and J lost 4 bases; unmatched junction nucleotides: 11. This CDR3 has 17 residues. CDR1 and CDR2 (germline): MDHEN, SYDVKM. The chain's CDR3 is CASSYAGGDGSTGELFF. The CDR3 bases are TGTGCCAGCAGTTATGCAGGGGGCGATGGTAGCACCGGGGAGCTGTTTTTT.

The DNA of the CDR3 is TGTGCCAGCAGCGTTAGCGGGGGGGCCTCGGGGGAGCTGTTTTTT. Residues: CASSVSGGASGELFF. V is TRBV7-2 and J is TRBJ2-2; 11 bases align to TRBD2. The CDR3 covers 15 residues. Germline V gives CDR1 SGHTA, CDR2 FQGNSA. V shed 5 bases, J shed 8 bases, and the junction held 7 bases outside the gene matches.

CDR3 sequence (DNA): TGTGCCAGCAGTTACGATCCGGGGAGGGGAAAACTGTTTTTT. This sequence encodes CASSYDPGRGKLFF. This sequence joins TRBV6-5 and TRBJ1-4, with D maybe TRBD1 (5 bases). Per germline, CDR1 MNHEY and CDR2 SVGAGI. The CDR3 covers 14 residues. Trimming removed 2 bases from V and 10 bases from J, with 14 bases in between.

This chain links TRBV5-8 with TRBJ2-7; perhaps TRBD1 as D (5 bases). CDR1 SGHTS and CDR2 YDEGEE come from the germline V gene. The CDR3 sequence is 16 residues long. V was shortened by 4 bases and J by 2 bases, with 19 bases between the two germline ends. The CDR3: CASSPVYTLGPYEQYF. CDR3 coding DNA: TGTGCCAGCAGCCCAGTCTATACCTTGGGGCCCTACGAGCAGTACTTC. The full variable domain, its missing parts supplied by reference TRBV5-8 and TRBJ2-7, is EAGVTQSPTHLIKTRGQQATLRCSPISGHTSVYWYQQALGLGLQFLLWYDEGEERNRGNFPPRFSGRQFPNYSSELNVNALELEDSALYLCASSPVYTLGPYEQYFGPGTRLTVT.

This chain connects TRBV18 to TRBJ2-1, with 8 bases identical to TRBD2. CDR3 length: 17 amino acids. Looked up from germline, CDR1 is KGHSH and CDR2 is LQKENI. J lost 4 bases, V lost 0 bases, and 8 bases had no gene match. CDR3 bases: TGTGCCAGCTCACCACCAATCCGCGGGGGGATTTACAATGAGCAGTTCTTC. It specifies CASSPPIRGGIYNEQFF.

The J gene is TRBJ2-1, the V gene TRBV11-2; 12 bases map to TRBD2. CDR1 is SGHAT and CDR2 is FQNNGV in the germline V gene. The CDR3 is 19 residues long. After removal of 8 bases from V and 4 bases from J, the junction contained 18 bases not matched to a gene. The CDR3 DNA is TGTGCCAGCGGGTCAGAGAGTCTAGCGGGGGGGAACATTTACAATGAGCAGTTCTTC. Translating gives CASGSESLAGGNIYNEQFF.

CDR3 region: CASSTMQGYQETQYF. CDR3 nucleotides: TGTGCCAGCAGTACAATGCAGGGTTACCAAGAGACCCAGTACTTC. The rearrangement joins TRBV6-5 to TRBJ2-5; D is possibly TRBD1 (5 bases). The CDR3 runs 15 residues. Germline assignment: CDR1 MNHEY and CDR2 SVGAGI. Deletions cut 5 bases from V and 0 bases from J, with 13 bases between.